This TCR beta chain was recorded in a study of blood T cell repertoires in COVID-19. Study context: There were acute and convalescent COVID-19 samples, and they came from the United States, Italy and Spain.

Generated by immunoSEQ multiplex PCR, the TCRdb table keeps only in-frame clones and is missing some. The data contain 95,000 to 150,000 clones, approximately 90% of them seen just once; the ten biggest clones take up 2.1%. The Seattle patients, enrolled during active infection, were followed longitudinally. The CDR3 spans 15 residues. CDR1 is SQVTM, CDR2 ANQGSEA, per germline. Trimming pared 4 bases from V and 0 bases from J, leaving 14 bases between. This receptor was taken from a man in his forties or fifties with COVID-19, enrolled during active disease. The V call is TRBV29-1, the J call TRBJ2-3; D is uncertain. Sequencing used peripheral blood. The CDR3 is CSVGAVDTSTDTQYF. CDR3 nucleotide sequence: TGCAGCGTTGGGGCAGTAGATACTAGCACAGATACGCAGTATTTT.